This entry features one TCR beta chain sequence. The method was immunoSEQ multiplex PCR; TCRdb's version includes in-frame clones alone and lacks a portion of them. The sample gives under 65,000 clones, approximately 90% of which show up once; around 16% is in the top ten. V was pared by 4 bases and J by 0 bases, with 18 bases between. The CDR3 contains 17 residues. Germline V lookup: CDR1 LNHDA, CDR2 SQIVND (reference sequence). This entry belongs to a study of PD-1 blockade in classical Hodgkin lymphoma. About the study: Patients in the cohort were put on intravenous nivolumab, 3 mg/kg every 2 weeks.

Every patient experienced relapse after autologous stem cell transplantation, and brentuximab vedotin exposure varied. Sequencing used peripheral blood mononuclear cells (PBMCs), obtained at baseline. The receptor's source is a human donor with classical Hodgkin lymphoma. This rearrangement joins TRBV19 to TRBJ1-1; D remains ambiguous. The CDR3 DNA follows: TGTGCCAGTAGTAGAAAGACGGGCGGGGTAATGAACACTGAAGCTTTCTTT. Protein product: CASSRKTGGVMNTEAFF.